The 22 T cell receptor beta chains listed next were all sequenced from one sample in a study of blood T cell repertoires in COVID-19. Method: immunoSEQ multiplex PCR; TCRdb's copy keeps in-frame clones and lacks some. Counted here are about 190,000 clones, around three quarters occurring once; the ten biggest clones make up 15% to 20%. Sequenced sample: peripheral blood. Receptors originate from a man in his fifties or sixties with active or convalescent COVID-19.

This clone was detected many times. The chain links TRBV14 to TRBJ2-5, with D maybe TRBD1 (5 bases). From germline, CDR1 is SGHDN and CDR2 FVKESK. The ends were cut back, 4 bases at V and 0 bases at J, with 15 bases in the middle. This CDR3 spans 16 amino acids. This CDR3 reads CASSRETAGYQETQYF. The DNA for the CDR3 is TGTGCCAGCAGCCGAGAGACAGCAGGGTACCAAGAGACCCAGTACTTC.

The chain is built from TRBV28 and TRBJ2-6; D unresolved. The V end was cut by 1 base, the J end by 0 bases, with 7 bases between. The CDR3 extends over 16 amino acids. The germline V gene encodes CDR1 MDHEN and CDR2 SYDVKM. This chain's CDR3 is CASSLLQSSGANVLTF. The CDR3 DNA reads TGTGCCAGCAGTTTATTACAGAGCTCTGGGGCCAACGTCCTGACTTTC.

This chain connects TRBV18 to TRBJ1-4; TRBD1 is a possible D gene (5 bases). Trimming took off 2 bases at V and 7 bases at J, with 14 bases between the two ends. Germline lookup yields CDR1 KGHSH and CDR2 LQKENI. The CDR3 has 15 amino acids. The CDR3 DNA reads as TGTGCCAGCTCACCAGCCCAGGGTTCAGGTGAAAAACTGTTTTTT. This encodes CASSPAQGSGEKLFF.

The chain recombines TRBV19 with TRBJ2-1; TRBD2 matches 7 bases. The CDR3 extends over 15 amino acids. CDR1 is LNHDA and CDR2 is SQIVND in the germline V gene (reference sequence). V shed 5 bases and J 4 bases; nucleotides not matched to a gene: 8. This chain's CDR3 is CASSSDRSGYNEQFF. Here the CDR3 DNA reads TGTGCCAGTAGTTCCGACCGTAGCGGGTACAATGAGCAGTTCTTC.

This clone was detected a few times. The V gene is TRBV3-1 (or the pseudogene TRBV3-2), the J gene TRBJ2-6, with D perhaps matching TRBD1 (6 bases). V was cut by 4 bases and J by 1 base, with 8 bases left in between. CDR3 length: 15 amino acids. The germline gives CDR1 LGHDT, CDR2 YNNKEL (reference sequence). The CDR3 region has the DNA TGTGCCAGCAGCCGGACAGAGTCTGGGGCCAACGTCCTGACTTTC. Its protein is CASSRTESGANVLTF.

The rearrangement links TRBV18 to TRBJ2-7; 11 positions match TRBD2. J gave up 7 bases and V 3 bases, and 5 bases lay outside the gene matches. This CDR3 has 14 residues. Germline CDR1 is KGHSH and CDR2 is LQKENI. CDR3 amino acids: CASSPGTSGLEQYF. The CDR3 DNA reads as TGTGCCAGCTCACCCGGGACTAGCGGACTGGAGCAGTACTTC.

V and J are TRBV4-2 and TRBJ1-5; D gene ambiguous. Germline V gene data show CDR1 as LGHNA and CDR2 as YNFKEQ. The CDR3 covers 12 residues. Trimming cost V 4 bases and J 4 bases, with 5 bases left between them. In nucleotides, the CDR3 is TGTGCCAGCAGCCTTCCTAATCAGCCCCAGCATTTT. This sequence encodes CASSLPNQPQHF.

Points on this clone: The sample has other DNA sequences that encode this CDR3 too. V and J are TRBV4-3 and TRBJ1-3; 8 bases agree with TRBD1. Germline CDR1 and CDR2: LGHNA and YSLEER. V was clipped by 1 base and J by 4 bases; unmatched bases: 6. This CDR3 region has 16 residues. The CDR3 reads CASSQARTGSGNTIYF. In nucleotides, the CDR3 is TGCGCCAGCAGCCAAGCTCGGACAGGGTCCGGAAACACCATATATTTT.

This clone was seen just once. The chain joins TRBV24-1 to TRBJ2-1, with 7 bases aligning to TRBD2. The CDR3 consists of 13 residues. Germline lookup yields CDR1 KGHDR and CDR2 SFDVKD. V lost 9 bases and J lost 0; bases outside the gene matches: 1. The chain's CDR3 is CATGGGSYNEQFF. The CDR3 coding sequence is TGTGCCACCGGGGGGGGCTCCTACAATGAGCAGTTCTTC.

CDR3 sequence: CASSLFRGNDGYTF. CDR3 sequence (DNA): TGTGCCAGCAGCTTATTCCGGGGAAACGATGGCTACACCTTC. V gene TRBV7-8 combines with J gene TRBJ1-2; D call uncertain. In germline, CDR1 is SGHVS, CDR2 FQNEAQ. Deletions cut 2 bases from V and 6 bases from J, with 13 bases between. This CDR3 spans 14 amino acids. Combining the CDR3 with reference TRBV7-8 and TRBJ1-2 gives the whole variable domain GAGVSQSPRYKVAKRGQDVALRCDPISGHVSLFWYQQALGQGPEFLTYFQNEAQLDKSGLPSDRFFAERPEGSVSTLKIQRTQQEDSAVYLCASSLFRGNDGYTFGSGTRLTVV.

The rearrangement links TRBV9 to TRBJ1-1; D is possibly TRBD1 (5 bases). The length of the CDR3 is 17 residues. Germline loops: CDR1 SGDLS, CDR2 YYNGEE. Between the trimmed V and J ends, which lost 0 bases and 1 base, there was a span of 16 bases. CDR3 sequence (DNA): TGTGCCAGCAGCGTAGACCCTCCCGGACACCCGAACACTGAAGCTTTCTTT. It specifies CASSVDPPGHPNTEAFF. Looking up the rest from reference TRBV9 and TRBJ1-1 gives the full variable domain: DSGVTQTPKHLITATGQRVTLRCSPRSGDLSVYWYQQSLDQGLQFLIQYYNGEERAKGNILERFSAQQFPDLHSELNLSSLELGDSALYFCASSVDPPGHPNTEAFFGQGTRLTVV.

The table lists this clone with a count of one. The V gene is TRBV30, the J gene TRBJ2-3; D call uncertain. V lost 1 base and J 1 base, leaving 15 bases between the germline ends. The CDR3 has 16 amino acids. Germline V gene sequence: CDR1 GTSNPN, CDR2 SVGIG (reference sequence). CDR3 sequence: CAWSASLAAGTDTQYF. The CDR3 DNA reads TGTGCCTGGAGTGCATCCTTGGCCGCAGGCACAGATACGCAGTATTTT.

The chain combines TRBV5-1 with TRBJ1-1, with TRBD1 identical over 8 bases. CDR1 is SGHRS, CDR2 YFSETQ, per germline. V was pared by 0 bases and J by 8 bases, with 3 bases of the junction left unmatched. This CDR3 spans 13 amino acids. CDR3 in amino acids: CASSLVGDREAFF. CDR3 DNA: TGCGCCAGCAGCTTGGTAGGGGACAGGGAAGCTTTCTTT. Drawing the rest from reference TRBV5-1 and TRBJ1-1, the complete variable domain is KAGVTQTPRYLIKTRGQQVTLSCSPISGHRSVSWYQQTPGQGLQFLFEYFSETQRNKGNFPGRFSGRQFSNSRSEMNVSTLELGDSALYLCASSLVGDREAFFGQGTRLTVV.

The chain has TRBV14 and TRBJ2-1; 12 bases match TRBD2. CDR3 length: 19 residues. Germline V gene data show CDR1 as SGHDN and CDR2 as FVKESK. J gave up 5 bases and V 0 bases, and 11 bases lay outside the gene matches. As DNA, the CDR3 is TGTGCCAGCAGCCAAGAATACTCAACGACTAGCGGGGGACACAATGAGCAGTTCTTC. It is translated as CASSQEYSTTSGGHNEQFF. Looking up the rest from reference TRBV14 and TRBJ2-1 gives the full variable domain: EAGVTQFPSHSVIEKGQTVTLRCDPISGHDNLYWYRRVMGKEIKFLLHFVKESKQDESGMPNNRFLAERTGGTYSTLKVQPAELEDSGVYFCASSQEYSTTSGGHNEQFFGPGTRLTVL.

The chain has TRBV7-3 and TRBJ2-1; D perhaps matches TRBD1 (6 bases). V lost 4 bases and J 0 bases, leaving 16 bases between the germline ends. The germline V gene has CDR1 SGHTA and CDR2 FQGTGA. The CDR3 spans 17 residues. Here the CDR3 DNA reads TGTGCCAGCAGCTCAGACTGGACAGATAGCTCCTACAATGAGCAGTTCTTC. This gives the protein CASSSDWTDSSYNEQFF.

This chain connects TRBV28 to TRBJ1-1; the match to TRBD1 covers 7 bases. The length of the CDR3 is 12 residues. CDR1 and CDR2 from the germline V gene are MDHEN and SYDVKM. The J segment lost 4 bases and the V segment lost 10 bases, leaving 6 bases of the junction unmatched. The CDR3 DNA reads TGTGCCACCCTACAGGGGAGCACTGAAGCTTTCTTT. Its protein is CATLQGSTEAFF.

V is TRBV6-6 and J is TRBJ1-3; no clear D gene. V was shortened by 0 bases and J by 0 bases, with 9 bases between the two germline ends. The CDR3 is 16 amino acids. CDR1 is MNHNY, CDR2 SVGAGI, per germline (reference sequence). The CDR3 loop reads CASSYSIPFSGNTIYF. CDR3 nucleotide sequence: TGTGCCAGCAGTTACTCAATCCCTTTCTCTGGAAACACCATATATTTT.

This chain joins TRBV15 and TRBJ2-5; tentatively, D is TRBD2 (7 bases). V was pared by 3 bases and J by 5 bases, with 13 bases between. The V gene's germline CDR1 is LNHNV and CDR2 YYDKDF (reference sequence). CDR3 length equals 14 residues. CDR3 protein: CATSRNGGGETQYF. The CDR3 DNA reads TGTGCCACCAGCAGGAATGGGGGGGGCGAGACCCAGTACTTC.

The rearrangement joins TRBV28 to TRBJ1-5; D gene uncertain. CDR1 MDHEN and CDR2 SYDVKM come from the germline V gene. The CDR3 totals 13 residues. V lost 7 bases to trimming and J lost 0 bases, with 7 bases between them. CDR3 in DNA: TGTGCCAGCACCCGAGTTAGCAATCAGCCCCAGCATTTT. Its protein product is CASTRVSNQPQHF.

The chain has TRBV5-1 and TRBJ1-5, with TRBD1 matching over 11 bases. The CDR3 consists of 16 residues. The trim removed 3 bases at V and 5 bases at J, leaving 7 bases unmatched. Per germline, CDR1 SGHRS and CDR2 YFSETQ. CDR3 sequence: CASSSPGTGGYQPQHF. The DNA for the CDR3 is TGCGCCAGCAGCTCTCCTGGGACAGGGGGGTATCAGCCCCAGCATTTT.

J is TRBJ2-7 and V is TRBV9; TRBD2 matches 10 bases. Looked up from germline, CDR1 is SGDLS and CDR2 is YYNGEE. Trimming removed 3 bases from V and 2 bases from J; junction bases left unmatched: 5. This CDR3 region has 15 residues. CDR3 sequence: CASSAGLAEAYEQYF. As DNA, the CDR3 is TGTGCCAGCAGCGCTGGACTAGCGGAGGCCTACGAGCAGTACTTC.

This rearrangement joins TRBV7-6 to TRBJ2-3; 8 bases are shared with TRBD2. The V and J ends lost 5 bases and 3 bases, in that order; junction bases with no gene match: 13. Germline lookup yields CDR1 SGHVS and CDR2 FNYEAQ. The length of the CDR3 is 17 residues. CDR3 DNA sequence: TGTGCCAGCAGCCCGGGTTTAAGCGGGAGTACTACAGATACGCAGTATTTT. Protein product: CASSPGLSGSTTDTQYF.